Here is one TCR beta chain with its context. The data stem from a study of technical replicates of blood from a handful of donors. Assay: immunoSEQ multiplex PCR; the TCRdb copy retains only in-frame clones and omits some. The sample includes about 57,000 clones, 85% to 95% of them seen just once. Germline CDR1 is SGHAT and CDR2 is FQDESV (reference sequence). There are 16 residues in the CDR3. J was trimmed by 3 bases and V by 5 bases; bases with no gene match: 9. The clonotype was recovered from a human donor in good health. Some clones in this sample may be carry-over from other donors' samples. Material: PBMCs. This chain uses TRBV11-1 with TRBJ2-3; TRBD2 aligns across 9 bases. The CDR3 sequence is CASSPTGTSRTDTQYF. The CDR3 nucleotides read TGTGCCAGCAGCCCCACCGGGACTAGCAGGACAGATACGCAGTATTTT.